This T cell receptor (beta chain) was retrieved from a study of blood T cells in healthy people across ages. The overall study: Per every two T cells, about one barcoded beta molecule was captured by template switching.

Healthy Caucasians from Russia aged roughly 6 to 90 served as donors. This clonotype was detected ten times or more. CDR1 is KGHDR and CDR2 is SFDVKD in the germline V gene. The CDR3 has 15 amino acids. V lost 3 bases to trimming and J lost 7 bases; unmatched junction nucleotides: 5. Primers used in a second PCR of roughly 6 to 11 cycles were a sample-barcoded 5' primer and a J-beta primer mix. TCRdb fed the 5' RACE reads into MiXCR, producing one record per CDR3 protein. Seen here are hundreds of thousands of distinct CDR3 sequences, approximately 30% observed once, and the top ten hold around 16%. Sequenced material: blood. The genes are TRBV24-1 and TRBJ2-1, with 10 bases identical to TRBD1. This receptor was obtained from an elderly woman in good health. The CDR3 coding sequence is TGTGCCACCAGTGATCCCGGGACAGGGGCGAATGAGCAGTTCTTC. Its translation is CATSDPGTGANEQFF.